This T cell receptor beta chain was sequenced for a study of shared clonotypes between healthy human individuals (dated by TCRdb to the early 2020s). Some background on the complete study: A few men and a couple of women, aged 18 to 49 years, made up the cohort. For each donor, CD4 naive and CD4 memory were each given three plates, CD8 naive was given two plates, and CD8 memory was given one plate. Blood TCR repertoires of about 5 healthy adults were deeply sequenced to estimate repertoire size and the extent of clonotype sharing between individuals. To increase sequencing depth and limit assay-specific biases, different laboratories used diverse techniques to prepare libraries and sequence TCR repertoires. Between about 0.8 and 9 billion PBMCs per donor were obtained by leukapheresis.

Using the deep immunoSEQ assay, multiplex PCR amplified TCR CDR3 regions from genomic DNA. Genomic DNA extracted from each cell subset was distributed evenly over all wells of several immunoSEQ 96-well plates, and each plate served as one replicate. For sorted subsets, approximately 190 ng of genomic DNA, equivalent to some 30,000 T cell genomes, went into each replicate PCR. The purified libraries were quantified using a Qubit 3.0 fluorometer, sized with a Bioanalyzer 2100, and then quantified again using the KAPA Library Quantification kit. A separate single-read 150-cycle Illumina NextSeq 550 flow cell was used to sequence each immunoSEQ 96-well plate. Processing in the source paper ran as follows. The immunoSEQ output contained only junctional sequences without quality scores, so filtering could not match that applied to full-length reads. Sequences were annotated with PyIR, a Python wrapper for IgBLAST v1.9, and V/J genes and CDR3 were assigned using IMGT germline references. Reads with weak V/J assignments (E-value above 1e-6), missing CDR3, stop codons, out-of-frame junctions, or ambiguous translated residues were removed. A V3J clonotype was defined by an identical inferred V gene, J gene, and CDR3 amino acid sequence. Percentage overlap between repertoires was computed as shared unique clonotypes divided by the size of the smaller repertoire. Repertoire richness was assessed with RTK rarefaction, the Chao1 estimator, and Recon v2.1 estimates of unobserved clonotypes. OLGA was used to compute generation probabilities for all TCRbeta clonotypes that the gDNA method yielded from a handful of donors. The immuneACCESS repertoire file appears here via TCRdb, limited to in-frame rearrangements. These files lack a portion of the clones; in checked studies, under half of the deficit traces to unresolved V genes, and the cause of the others is not known. Clone size and the V and J calls come from that table; the DNA yielded D and trimming. The sample data list 650,000 to 750,000 clones, and more than 70% of these were observed just once. Approximately 1.8% of the sample rests with the top ten.

The CDR3 sequence holds 13 residues, the cysteine and phenylalanine included. The retained sequence is limited to the CDR3, 39 bases, with the frame set at the first base. According to the germline V gene, CDR1 reads SGHTA and CDR2 reads FQGNSA. V is pruned by 8 bases and J by 7 bases, leaving 5 bases of the junction without a gene match. General conclusions and limits of the study: Rarefaction of sorted-subset datasets indicated incomplete sequencing despite the large sequencing depth. Clonotypes shared by all four sorted-subset donors showed higher generation probabilities than non-shared clonotypes. Based on pairwise subsampling, the degree of clonotype sharing among donors was expected to be affected by sequencing depth. Sampling was restricted to blood, and TCR repertoires in tissue are likely to differ from TCR repertoires in blood. Larger estimated clonotype richness was generally found for naive subsets than for memory subsets. The small number of donors limited the genetic and exposure-history diversity represented. When several donors were compared, the shared fraction of clonotypes was approximately 5% for naive CD4, 3.5% for naive CD8, 2.3% for memory CD4, and 0.35% to 0.4% for memory CD8.

As concerns this clone: This clone's antigen is unknown. Base-call qualities are not available, and no considerably larger clone is one nucleotide away.

Healthy HIV-negative adults with no recently reported acute infections or vaccinations were included as donors. Only Caucasian adults living in Nashville, Tennessee, USA were represented among the donors. CD4+ T cells were enriched by magnetic negative selection; naive cells were then positively selected on CD45RA, and the negative fraction formed the memory subset. Blood was collected by leukapheresis, and PBMCs were isolated by Ficoll-Histopaque density gradient centrifugation and then cryopreserved in liquid nitrogen vapor phase. Analytical flow cytometry was used to check the purity and quantity of every magnetically sorted T cell population. From each sorted fraction, genomic DNA was isolated and quantified by UV absorbance on a Nanodrop 2000c.

This receptor chain uses TRBV7-2 and TRBJ1-6, and 7 junctional nucleotides match TRBD1. The sequenced sample was memory CD4+ T cells sorted from blood. The label giving this sample's cell subset or site can be read as: CD45RA-negative fraction. The source is a woman under 40 in good health. CDR3 sequence: CASGQVGNSPLHF. DNA sequence: TGTGCCAGCGGACAGGTGGGGAATTCACCCCTCCACTTT.